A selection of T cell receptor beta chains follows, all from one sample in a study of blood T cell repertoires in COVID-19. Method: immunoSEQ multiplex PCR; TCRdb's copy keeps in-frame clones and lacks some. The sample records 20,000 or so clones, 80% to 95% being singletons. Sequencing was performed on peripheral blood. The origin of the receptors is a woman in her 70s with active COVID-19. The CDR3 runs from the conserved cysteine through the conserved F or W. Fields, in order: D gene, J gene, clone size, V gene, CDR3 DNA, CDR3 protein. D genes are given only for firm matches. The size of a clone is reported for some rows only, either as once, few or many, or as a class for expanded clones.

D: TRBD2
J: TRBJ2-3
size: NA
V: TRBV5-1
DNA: TGCGCCAGCGGACTAGCGGACCCTAGCACAGATACGCAGTATTTT
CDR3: CASGLADPSTDTQYF

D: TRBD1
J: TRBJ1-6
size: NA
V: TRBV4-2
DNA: TGTGCCAGCAGCAAAGCCCCAGGGACAGCCTATAATTCACCCCTCCACTTT
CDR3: CASSKAPGTAYNSPLHF

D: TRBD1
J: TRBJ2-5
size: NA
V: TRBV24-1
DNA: TGTGCCACCAGTGATGCCGGGACAGGGCGGGAGACCCAGTACTTC
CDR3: CATSDAGTGRETQYF

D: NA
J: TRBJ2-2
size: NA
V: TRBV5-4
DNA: TGTGCCAGCAGCTTGTTGCCTAGCCACACCGGGGAGCTGTTTTTT
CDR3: CASSLLPSHTGELFF

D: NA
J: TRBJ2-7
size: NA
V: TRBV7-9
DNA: TGTGCCAGCAGCCGACGTACTAGCTCCTACGAGCAGTACTTC
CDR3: CASSRRTSSYEQYF

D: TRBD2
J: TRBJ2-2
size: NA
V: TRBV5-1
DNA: TGCGCCAGCAGCGGGACTACCTCGAACACCGGGGAGCTGTTTTTT
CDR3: CASSGTTSNTGELFF

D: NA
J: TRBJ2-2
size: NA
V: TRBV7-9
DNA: TGTGCCAGCAGCTTAGAAGCAGGGAACACCGGGGAGCTGTTTTTT
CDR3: CASSLEAGNTGELFF

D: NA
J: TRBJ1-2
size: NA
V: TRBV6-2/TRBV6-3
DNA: TGTGCCAGCAGTGACAGCTATGGCTACACCTTC
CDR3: CASSDSYGYTF

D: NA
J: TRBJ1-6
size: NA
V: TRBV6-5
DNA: TGTGCCAGCAGTCCCGACACCTCAAATAATTCACCCCTCCACTTT
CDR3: CASSPDTSNNSPLHF

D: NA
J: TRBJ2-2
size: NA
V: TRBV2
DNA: TGTGCCACGAAGGAAAGCGGGTCGGTTAACACCGGGGAGCTGTTTTTT
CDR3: CATKESGSVNTGELFF

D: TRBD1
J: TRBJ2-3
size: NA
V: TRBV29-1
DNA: TGCAGCGCCGGACAGGGGACACAAGATACGCAGTATTTT
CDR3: CSAGQGTQDTQYF

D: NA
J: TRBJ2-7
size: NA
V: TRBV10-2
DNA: TGCGCCAGCAGTGAAACGGCTAGCTCGACCCGGTACGAGCAGTACTTC
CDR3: CASSETASSTRYEQYF

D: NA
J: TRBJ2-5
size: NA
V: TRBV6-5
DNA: TGTGCCAGCGGTCCCCAGGTTCACGAGACCCAGTACTTC
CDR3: CASGPQVHETQYF

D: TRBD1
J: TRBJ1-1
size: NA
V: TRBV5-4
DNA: TGTGCCAGCAGCCCCCTTGGGACAGGGATGAACACTGAAGCTTTCTTT
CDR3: CASSPLGTGMNTEAFF

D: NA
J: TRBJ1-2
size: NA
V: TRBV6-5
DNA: TGTGCCAGCAGTTACTCCGCGGGAGGCGGCTACACCTTC
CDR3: CASSYSAGGGYTF

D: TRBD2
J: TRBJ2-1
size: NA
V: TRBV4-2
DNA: TGTGCCAGCAGCCCCCCCGGGGGGATCTCCTACAATGAGCAGTTCTTC
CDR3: CASSPPGGISYNEQFF

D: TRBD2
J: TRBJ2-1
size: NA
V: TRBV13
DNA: TGTGCCAGCAGCTTAGGACTAGCGGGAAGCAATGAGCAGTTCTTC
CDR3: CASSLGLAGSNEQFF

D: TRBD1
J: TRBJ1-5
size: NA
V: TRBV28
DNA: TGTGCCACTACAGGGGGAAGTTCAAATCAGCCCCAGCATTTT
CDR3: CATTGGSSNQPQHF

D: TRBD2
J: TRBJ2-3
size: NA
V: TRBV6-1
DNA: TGTGCCAGCAGTGAAGCGCTAGCGGGGTCCACAGATACGCAGTATTTT
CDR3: CASSEALAGSTDTQYF

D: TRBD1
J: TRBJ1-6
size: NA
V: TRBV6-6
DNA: TGTGCCAGCAGTTTCCGGACAGGTGGCTCACCCCTCCACTTT
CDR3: CASSFRTGGSPLHF

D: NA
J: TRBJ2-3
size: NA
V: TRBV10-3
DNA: TGTGCCATCAGTGACCTTTCCGAGGGCCTTGGAGATACGCAGTATTTT
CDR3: CAISDLSEGLGDTQYF

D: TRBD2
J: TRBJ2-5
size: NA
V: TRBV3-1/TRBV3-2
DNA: TGTGCCAGCAGCTCCCCTAGCGGCCAAGAGACCCAGTACTTC
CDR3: CASSSPSGQETQYF

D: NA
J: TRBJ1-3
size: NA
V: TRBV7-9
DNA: TGTGCCAGCAGCTTAACAGCAAACTCTGGAAACACCATATATTTT
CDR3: CASSLTANSGNTIYF

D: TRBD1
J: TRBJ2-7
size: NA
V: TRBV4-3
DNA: TGCGCCAGCAGCCGGGACAGGCACTACGAGCAGTACTTC
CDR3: CASSRDRHYEQYF

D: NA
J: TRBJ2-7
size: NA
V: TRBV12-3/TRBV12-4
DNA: TGTGCCAGCAGGGTAGCGAGCTCCTACGAGCAGTACTTC
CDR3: CASRVASSYEQYF

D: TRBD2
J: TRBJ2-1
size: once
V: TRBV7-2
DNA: TGTGCCAGCAGCTCACCGGGACTAGCGGGAGGGAGCTCCTACAATGAGCAGTTCTTC
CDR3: CASSSPGLAGGSSYNEQFF

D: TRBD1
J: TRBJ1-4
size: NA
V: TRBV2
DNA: TGTGCCAGCAGTGTCGACAGGGGGCTCGCTAATGAAAAACTGTTTTTT
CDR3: CASSVDRGLANEKLFF

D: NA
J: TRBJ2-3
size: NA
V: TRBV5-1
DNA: TGCGCCAGCAGTTTGGCGGGTCTCACAGATACGCAGTATTTT
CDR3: CASSLAGLTDTQYF

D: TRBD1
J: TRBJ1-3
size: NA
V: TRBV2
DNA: TGTGCCAGCAGGGCCGACAGGGTCTCTGGAAACACCATATATTTT
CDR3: CASRADRVSGNTIYF

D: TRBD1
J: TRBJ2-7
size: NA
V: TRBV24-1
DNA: TGTGCCACCAGTGATGATCGGACAGGGGGCTCCTACGAGCAGTACTTC
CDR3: CATSDDRTGGSYEQYF

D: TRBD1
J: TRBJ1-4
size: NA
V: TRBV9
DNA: TGTGCCAGCAGCCCGGGGACAGGGGCCGGAGAAAAACTGTTTTTT
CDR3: CASSPGTGAGEKLFF

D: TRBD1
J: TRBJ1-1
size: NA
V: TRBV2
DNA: TGTGCCAGCAGTTTAGACAGGGGTGACACTGAAGCTTTCTTT
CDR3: CASSLDRGDTEAFF

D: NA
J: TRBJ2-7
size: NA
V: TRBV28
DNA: TGTGCCAGCAGTTTAGGGGGGGCCGGGACCAAACCCTACGAGCAGTACTTC
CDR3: CASSLGGAGTKPYEQYF

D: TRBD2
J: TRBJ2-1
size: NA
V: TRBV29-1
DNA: TGCAGCACCCGGCTGGCGGGAGGGCCTCAGGATGAGCAGTTCTTC
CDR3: CSTRLAGGPQDEQFF

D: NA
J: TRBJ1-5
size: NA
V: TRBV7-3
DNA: TGTGCCAGCAGCTTAATGGGGGGGGCCAATCAGCCCCAGCATTTT
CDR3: CASSLMGGANQPQHF

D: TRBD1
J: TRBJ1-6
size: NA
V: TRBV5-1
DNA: TGCGCCAGCAGCTCTTCCGGGACAGGGGGAACATTT
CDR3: CASSSSGTGGTF

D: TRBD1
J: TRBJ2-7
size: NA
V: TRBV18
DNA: TGTGCCAGCTCGGCGGGACAGGGGGCCGGAGTAGGAATCGAGCAGTACTTC
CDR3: CASSAGQGAGVGIEQYF

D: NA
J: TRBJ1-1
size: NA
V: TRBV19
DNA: TGTGCCAGTAGTATACAGCCACCGGGACTCGGGGCTTTCTTT
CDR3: CASSIQPPGLGAFF

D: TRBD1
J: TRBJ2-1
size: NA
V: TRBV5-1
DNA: TGCGCCAGCAGCATCCGGACAGGGGGAAGCGAGCAGTTCTTC
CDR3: CASSIRTGGSEQFF

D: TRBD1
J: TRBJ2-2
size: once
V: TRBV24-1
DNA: TGTGCCACCAGTGACCCGGGACAGGGGGTTACCGGGGAGCTGTTTTTT
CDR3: CATSDPGQGVTGELFF

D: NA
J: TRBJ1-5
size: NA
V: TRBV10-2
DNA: TGCGCCAGCAGTGAGTCGACGGGATATCAGCCCCAGCATTTT
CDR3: CASSESTGYQPQHF

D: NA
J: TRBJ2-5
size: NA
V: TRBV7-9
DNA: TGTGCCAGCAGCCCCGCGGGACGCAGCTGGGAGACCCAGTACTTC
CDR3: CASSPAGRSWETQYF

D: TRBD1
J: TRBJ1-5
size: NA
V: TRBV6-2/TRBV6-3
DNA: TGTGCCAGCAGTTCCCCGGCCCGAGGGGGCGCAAATCAGCCCCAGCATTTT
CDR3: CASSSPARGGANQPQHF

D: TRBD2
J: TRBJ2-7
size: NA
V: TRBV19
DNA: TGTGCCAGTAGTCCGGGACTAGCGGGAGATTGGTACGAGCAGTACTTC
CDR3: CASSPGLAGDWYEQYF

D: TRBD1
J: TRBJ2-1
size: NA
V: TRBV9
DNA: TGTGCCAGCAGCTCTCGTCCGGGACAGGGGGCGAATGAGCAGTTCTTC
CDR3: CASSSRPGQGANEQFF

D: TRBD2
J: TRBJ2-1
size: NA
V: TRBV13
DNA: TGTGCCAGCAGCCCGGGACTAGTCTACAATGAGCAGTTCTTC
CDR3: CASSPGLVYNEQFF

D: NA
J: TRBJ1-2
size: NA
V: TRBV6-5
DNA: TGTGCCAGCAGTATCAGGGGTGCGGGCTACACCTTC
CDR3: CASSIRGAGYTF

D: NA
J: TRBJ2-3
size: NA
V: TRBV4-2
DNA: TGTGCCAGCAGCCAAGATTGGCTCAATACGCAGTATTTT
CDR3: CASSQDWLNTQYF

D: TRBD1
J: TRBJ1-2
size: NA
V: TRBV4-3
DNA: TGCGCCAGCAGCCAAGAATTGTTGGGACAGATCTATGGCTACACCTTC
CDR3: CASSQELLGQIYGYTF

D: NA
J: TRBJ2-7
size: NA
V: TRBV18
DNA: TGTGCCAGCTCACCGGGGGCTCGGATCCCCACCTACGAGCAGTACTTC
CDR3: CASSPGARIPTYEQYF

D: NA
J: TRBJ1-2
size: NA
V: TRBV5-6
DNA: TGTGCCAGCAGCTCTTACAGGATTGATCATGGCTACACCTTC
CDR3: CASSSYRIDHGYTF

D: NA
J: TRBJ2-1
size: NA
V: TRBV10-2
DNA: TGCGCCACTGTCCGGGACTTCGACAATGAGCAGTTCTTC
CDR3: CATVRDFDNEQFF